This is a list of T cell receptor beta chains from one sample in a study of blood T cell repertoires in COVID-19. Assay used: immunoSEQ multiplex PCR; TCRdb lists only in-frame clones, some missing. The data show 150,000 to 200,000 clones, 83% seen once. The sequencing sample was made of peripheral blood. The receptors come from a woman in her 70s with COVID-19, enrolled during active disease. Each CDR3 is given with its conserved first and last residue. A D gene is named only where the DNA matches it firmly. Clone size is stated in some rows and not others, as once, few, many or a class when expanded.

TRBD2	once	TRBV5-1	TRBJ2-3	TGCGCCAGCAGCTTGGATGGTTTTCTAGCGGGAGGGCCGATTAGCACAGATACGCAGTATTTT	CASSLDGFLAGGPISTDTQYF
TRBD2	NA	TRBV9	TRBJ2-2	TGTGCCAGCAGCCCAGGACTAGCGGGAGACAGGGAGCTGTTTTTT	CASSPGLAGDRELFF
TRBD1	NA	TRBV24-1	TRBJ1-2	TGTGCCACCAGTGATTCCGGGACAGGGTATGGCTACACCTTC	CATSDSGTGYGYTF
NA	NA	TRBV11-2	TRBJ1-4	TGTGCCAGCAGCTTAGATTGGGGGGTGACTAATGAAAAACTGTTTTTT	CASSLDWGVTNEKLFF
NA	NA	TRBV14	TRBJ1-1	TGTGCCAGCAGCCATCAGCAGGGGTTTAAGTCGGATTTGTTCCTTGAAGCTTTCTTT	CASSHQQGFKSDLFLEAFF
TRBD1	NA	TRBV18	TRBJ2-1	TGTGCCAGCTCACCGTGGACAGGGGAGCTGGATGAGCAGTTCTTC	CASSPWTGELDEQFF
TRBD1	NA	TRBV29-1	TRBJ2-1	TGCAGCGTTGTCCGGACAGGGGGTTGGAATGAGCAGTTCTTC	CSVVRTGGWNEQFF
NA	once	TRBV3-1/TRBV3-2	TRBJ2-5	TGTGCCAGCAGCCAAAAGGGGAAGATAGTACCCCAGTACTTC	CASSQKGKIVPQYF
NA	NA	TRBV6-5	TRBJ2-7	TGTGCCAGCGGACTACCGGGGCCCATCTACGAGCAGTACTTC	CASGLPGPIYEQYF
TRBD2	NA	TRBV5-1	TRBJ2-1	TGCGCCAGCAACACACTAGCGGGAGGCCCGAATGAGCAGTTCTTC	CASNTLAGGPNEQFF
TRBD1	NA	TRBV12-3/TRBV12-4	TRBJ1-2	TGTGCCAGCAGCTTACAGGGGTTTGGCTACACCTTC	CASSLQGFGYTF
NA	NA	TRBV5-1	TRBJ1-1	TGCGCCAGCAGCTCGGTTTCCCCGGGCACTGAAGCTTTCTTT	CASSSVSPGTEAFF
TRBD2	NA	TRBV18	TRBJ2-7	TGTGCCAGCTCACCACGGATTAGGACTAGCTCTTGGGAGCAGTACTTC	CASSPRIRTSSWEQYF
NA	NA	TRBV11-3	TRBJ2-2	TGTGCCAGCAGGAAAGGGACACAGAACACCGGGGAGCTGTTTTTT	CASRKGTQNTGELFF
TRBD2	few	TRBV27	TRBJ2-7	TGTGCCAGCAGTAGCCGGCTGGGGGGGGAGTACGAGCAGTACTTC	CASSSRLGGEYEQYF
TRBD2	NA	TRBV19	TRBJ2-3	TGTGCCACTAAGACTAGCGGTAGCTCAGATACGCAGTATTTT	CATKTSGSSDTQYF
NA	NA	TRBV19	TRBJ2-2	TGTGCCAGTAGTCCGGACTTCATCACCGGGGAGCTGTTTTTT	CASSPDFITGELFF
NA	NA	TRBV2	TRBJ1-2	TGTGCCAGCAGTGAAGAAGGGGACAAGGGCTATGGCTACACCTTC	CASSEEGDKGYGYTF
NA	NA	TRBV3-1/TRBV3-2	TRBJ2-2	TGTGCCAGCGATAAGGGGACCGGGGAGCTGTTTTTT	CASDKGTGELFF
TRBD1	NA	TRBV20-1	TRBJ1-5	TGCAGTGCTAGTTACAGGGGTGATCAGCCCCAGCATTTT	CSASYRGDQPQHF
NA	NA	TRBV6-5	TRBJ2-3	TGTGCCAGCAGTTACGAGGCGGCTAGCACAGATACGCAGTATTTT	CASSYEAASTDTQYF
NA	NA	TRBV6-2/TRBV6-3	TRBJ2-1	TGTGCCAGCAGTTATGTGACACAGGTTAGGCAGTTCTTC	CASSYVTQVRQFF
TRBD1	few	TRBV10-1	TRBJ2-7	TGCGCCAGCAGTGCCGGGACAGGGGGCGAGCAGTACTTC	CASSAGTGGEQYF
TRBD1	NA	TRBV6-6	TRBJ2-7	TGTGCCAGCCACCCTCAAACAGGGGGCGAGCAGTACTTC	CASHPQTGGEQYF
TRBD1	NA	TRBV19	TRBJ1-5	TGTGCCAGTAGTATAGCGGGACAGGGGTTGCTTTGGCCCCAGCATTTT	CASSIAGQGLLWPQHF
NA	few	TRBV5-4	TRBJ1-6	TGTGCCAGCAGCTTAAACCTTGGGAGCAATTCACCCCTCCACTTT	CASSLNLGSNSPLHF
NA	NA	TRBV28	TRBJ1-1	TGTGCCAGCAGTTTAGCGGATCCAACGAACACTGAAGCTTTCTTT	CASSLADPTNTEAFF
TRBD1	NA	TRBV18	TRBJ1-5	TGTGCCAGCTCACGGACAGGAGGTCAGCCCCAGCATTTT	CASSRTGGQPQHF
NA	NA	TRBV5-6	TRBJ1-1	TGTGCCAGCAGCTTAACTGGACAGCGCCGGACTGAAGCTTTCTTT	CASSLTGQRRTEAFF
TRBD1	NA	TRBV28	TRBJ1-2	TGTGCCAGCAGTTTACCTCTGACCTTACAGGGGGCGCGAGGCTACACCTTC	CASSLPLTLQGARGYTF
TRBD1	NA	TRBV19	TRBJ1-5	TGTGCCAGTACTACCGGACAGGGGAACAATCAGCCCCAGCATTTT	CASTTGQGNNQPQHF
NA	NA	TRBV7-9	TRBJ2-7	TGTGCCAGCAGCCCGGCCGACAGGCGGGAGCAGTACTTC	CASSPADRREQYF
TRBD1	NA	TRBV15	TRBJ1-1	TGTGCCACCAGCAGAGATCGAGGACAGGGGGACGTGAACACTGAAGCTTTCTTT	CATSRDRGQGDVNTEAFF
TRBD2	NA	TRBV14	TRBJ2-1	TGTGCCAGCAGCCAGGGACTAGCGGGAGTCACTGAGCAGTTCTTC	CASSQGLAGVTEQFF
TRBD1	NA	TRBV5-4	TRBJ1-4	TGTGCCAGCAGCTTGCGGACAGGGGGAACTAATGAAAAACTGTTTTTT	CASSLRTGGTNEKLFF
TRBD2	NA	TRBV4-3	TRBJ2-3	TGCGCCAGCAGCCAGCAACTAGCGAATACAGATACGCAGTATTTT	CASSQQLANTDTQYF
NA	NA	TRBV28	TRBJ1-1	TGTGCCAGCAGTTTATACGGGCGGGCCCTGAACACTGAAGCTTTCTTT	CASSLYGRALNTEAFF
NA	once	TRBV19	TRBJ2-7	TGTGCCAGTAGTTATAATGGACAGTCCTCCTCCTACGAGCAGTACTTC	CASSYNGQSSSYEQYF
TRBD2	NA	TRBV6-2/TRBV6-3	TRBJ2-1	TGTGCCAGCAGTCTGGGACTAGCGGGAGTCGGTGAGCAGTTCTTC	CASSLGLAGVGEQFF
NA	NA	TRBV7-3	TRBJ1-2	TGTGCCAGCAGCACAGGGTCAGACCGGGGCTACACCTTC	CASSTGSDRGYTF
TRBD1	NA	TRBV7-3	TRBJ2-2	TGTGCCAGCAGCCGGACAGGGGGCGAAACCGGGGAGCTGTTTTTT	CASSRTGGETGELFF
TRBD1	NA	TRBV28	TRBJ1-5	TGTGCCAGCAGTTTGGACAGGGGGGGCGGTCAGCCCCAGCATTTT	CASSLDRGGGQPQHF
NA	NA	TRBV7-8	TRBJ1-1	TGTGCCAGCAGACCAAACAGGGTAGACCGAGACACTGAAGCTTTCTTT	CASRPNRVDRDTEAFF
TRBD2	NA	TRBV29-1	TRBJ2-4	TGCAGCGTGACGCCGTGGGGGGGAAACATTCAGTACTTC	CSVTPWGGNIQYF
NA	NA	TRBV5-4	TRBJ2-5	TGTGCCAGCAGCTTGGCGGGAGTTGGTGAGACCCAGTACTTC	CASSLAGVGETQYF
NA	once	TRBV7-9	TRBJ2-2	TGTGCCAGCAGCTTATCAGGGTCCGGGGAGCTGTTTTTT	CASSLSGSGELFF
TRBD1	NA	TRBV29-1	TRBJ2-1	TGCAGCGTTGTTTACAGGGGCTCCTACAATGAGCAGTTCTTC	CSVVYRGSYNEQFF
NA	few	TRBV18	TRBJ2-5	TGTGCCAGCTCGCGAGGACAGCGGGAGACCCAGTACTTC	CASSRGQRETQYF